The 6 T cell receptor beta chains reported below all come from one sample, sequenced in a study of OX40 agonist ivuxolimab in advanced cancers. The method was immunoSEQ multiplex PCR; TCRdb's version includes in-frame clones alone and lacks a portion of them. This sample has some 41,000 clones, with roughly 90% found just once. Source: CD4+ or CD8+ T cells sorted from blood, taken in a trial of the OX40 agonist ivuxolimab. The receptor source for this set is an adult with an advanced solid tumor such as melanoma, head and neck, liver or kidney cancer.

The genes are TRBV15 and TRBJ2-7, with TRBD1 as a possible D gene (6 bases). V lost 0 bases and J lost 9, with 15 bases in between. The CDR3 has 14 amino acids. CDR1 and CDR2 from the germline V gene are LNHNV and YYDKDF (reference sequence). CDR3 sequence: CATSRDRQGSMQYF. CDR3 coding DNA: TGTGCCACCAGCAGAGATCGGCAGGGGTCGATGCAGTACTTC.

The chain couples TRBV2 to TRBJ1-1; D remains ambiguous. In germline, CDR1 is SNHLY, CDR2 FYNNEI. Trimming removed 0 bases at V and 0 bases at J, with 5 bases between. This CDR3 has 14 amino acids. In nucleotides, the CDR3 is TGTGCCAGCAGTGAAGCGTACCTGAACACTGAAGCTTTCTTT. This codes for CASSEAYLNTEAFF.

About this clone: Since no conserved phenylalanine or tryptophan closes the CDR3, a read error is the likely cause. The chain recombines TRBV6-5 with TRBJ1-2, with D unclear. Per the germline V gene, CDR1 is MNHEY and CDR2 is SVGAGI. The CDR3 is 13 amino acids. V lost 5 bases and J lost 4, with 11 bases in between. The CDR3 sequence is CASSEGGFYGYTL. CDR3 nucleotides: TGTGCCAGCAGTGAAGGAGGGTTCTATGGCTACACCCTC.

The chain carries TRBV5-6 and TRBJ1-2; 10 bases fit TRBD1. Germline V gene data show CDR1 as SGHDT and CDR2 as YYEEEE. The CDR3 runs 14 residues. V gave up 4 bases and J gave up 4 bases; unmatched junction bases: 4. The CDR3 DNA reads TGTGCCAGCAGCGTTGGGACAGGGGCCTATGGCTACACCTTC. It specifies CASSVGTGAYGYTF. Supplemented by reference TRBV5-6 and TRBJ1-2, the full variable domain reads DAGVTQSPTHLIKTRGQQVTLRCSPKSGHDTVSWYQQALGQGPQFIFQYYEEEERQRGNFPDRFSGHQFPNYSSELNVNALLLGDSALYLCASSVGTGAYGYTFGSGTRLTVV.

This chain links TRBV7-9 with TRBJ2-3; either TRBD1 or TRBD2 may supply D (5 bases each). Germline lookup yields CDR1 SEHNR and CDR2 FQNEAQ (reference sequence). CDR3 length: 17 amino acids. Between the trimmed V and J ends, which lost 4 bases and 2 bases, there was a span of 19 bases. In DNA form, the CDR3 reads TGTGCCAGCAGCTCCCAGGGCGGGCCAAGCAACACAGATACGCAGTATTTT. This gives the protein CASSSQGGPSNTDTQYF.

The chain links TRBV5-5 to TRBJ2-7; D may be TRBD2 (6 bases). The CDR3 consists of 15 residues. CDR1 is SGHKS, CDR2 YYEKEE, per germline (reference sequence). V was pared by 3 bases and J by 0 bases, with 13 bases between. The DNA for the CDR3 is TGTGCCAGCAGCTGGGGCGGCGGGGACTCCTACGAGCAGTACTTC. As protein: CASSWGGGDSYEQYF.